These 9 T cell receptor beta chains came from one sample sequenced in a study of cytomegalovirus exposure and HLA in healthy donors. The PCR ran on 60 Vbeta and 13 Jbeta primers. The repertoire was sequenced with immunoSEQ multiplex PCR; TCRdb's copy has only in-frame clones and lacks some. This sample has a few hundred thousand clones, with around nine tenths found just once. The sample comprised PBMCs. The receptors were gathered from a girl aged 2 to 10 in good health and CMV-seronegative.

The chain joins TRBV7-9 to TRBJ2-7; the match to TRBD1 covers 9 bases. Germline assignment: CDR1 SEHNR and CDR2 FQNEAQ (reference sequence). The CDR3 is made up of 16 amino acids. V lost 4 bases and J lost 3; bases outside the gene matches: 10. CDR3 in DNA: TGTGCCAGCAGCTCCCAGCCCGGGACAGGGAACTACGAGCAGTACTTC. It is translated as CASSSQPGTGNYEQYF.

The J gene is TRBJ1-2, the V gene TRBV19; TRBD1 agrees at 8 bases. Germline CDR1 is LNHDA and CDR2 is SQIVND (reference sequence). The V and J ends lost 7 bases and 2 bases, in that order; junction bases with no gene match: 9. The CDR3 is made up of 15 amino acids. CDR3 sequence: CASNPTGEGNYGYTF. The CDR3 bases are TGTGCCAGTAACCCGACAGGGGAGGGCAACTATGGCTACACCTTC.

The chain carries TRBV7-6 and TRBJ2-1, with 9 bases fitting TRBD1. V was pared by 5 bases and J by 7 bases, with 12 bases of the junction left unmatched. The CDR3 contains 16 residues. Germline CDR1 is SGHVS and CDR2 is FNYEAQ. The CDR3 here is CASSAEAGTGWNEQFF. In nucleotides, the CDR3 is TGTGCCAGCAGCGCCGAAGCGGGGACAGGGTGGAATGAGCAGTTCTTC.

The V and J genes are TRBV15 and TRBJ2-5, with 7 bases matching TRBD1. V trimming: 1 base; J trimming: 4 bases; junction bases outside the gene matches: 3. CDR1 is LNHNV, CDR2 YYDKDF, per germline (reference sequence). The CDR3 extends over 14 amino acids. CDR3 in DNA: TGTGCCACCAGCAGAGTGGCAGGGGGAGAGACCCAGTACTTC. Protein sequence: CATSRVAGGETQYF.

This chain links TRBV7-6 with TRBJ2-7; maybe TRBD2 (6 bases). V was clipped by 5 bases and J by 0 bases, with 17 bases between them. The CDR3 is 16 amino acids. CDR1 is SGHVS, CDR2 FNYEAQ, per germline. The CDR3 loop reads CASSPEEGVGSYEQYF. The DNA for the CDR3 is TGTGCCAGCAGCCCGGAGGAGGGCGTAGGCTCCTACGAGCAGTACTTC.

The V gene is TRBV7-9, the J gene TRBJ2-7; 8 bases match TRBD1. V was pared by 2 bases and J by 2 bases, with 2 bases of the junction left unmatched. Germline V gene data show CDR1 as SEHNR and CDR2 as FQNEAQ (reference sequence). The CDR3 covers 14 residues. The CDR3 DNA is TGTGCCAGCAGCTTAACAGGGGGTGCCTACGAGCAGTACTTC. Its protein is CASSLTGGAYEQYF.

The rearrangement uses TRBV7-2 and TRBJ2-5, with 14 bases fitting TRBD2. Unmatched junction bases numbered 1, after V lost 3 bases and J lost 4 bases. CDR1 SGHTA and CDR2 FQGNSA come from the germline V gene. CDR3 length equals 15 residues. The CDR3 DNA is TGTGCCAGCAGCTTGACTAGCGGGAGGGTAGAGACCCAGTACTTC. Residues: CASSLTSGRVETQYF.

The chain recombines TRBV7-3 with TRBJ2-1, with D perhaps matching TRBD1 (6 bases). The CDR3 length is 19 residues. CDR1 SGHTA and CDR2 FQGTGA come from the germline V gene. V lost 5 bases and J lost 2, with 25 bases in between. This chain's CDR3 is CASSPKPSLGTQAYNEQFF. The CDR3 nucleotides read TGTGCCAGCAGCCCAAAACCCTCACTTGGGACACAAGCCTACAATGAGCAGTTCTTC.

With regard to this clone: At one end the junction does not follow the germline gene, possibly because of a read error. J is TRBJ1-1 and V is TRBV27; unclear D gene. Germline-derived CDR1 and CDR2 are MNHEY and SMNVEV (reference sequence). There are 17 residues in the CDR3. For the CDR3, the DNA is TGTGCCAGCAGTATATCCGGGGTCCTGACGTTGAACACTGAAGCTTTCTTT. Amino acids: CASSISGVLTLNTEAFF.